This passage covers 17 T cell receptor beta chains from one sample sequenced in a study of blood T cell repertoires in COVID-19. The protocol was immunoSEQ multiplex PCR, while the TCRdb copy is restricted to in-frame clones and leaves out a portion. The data contain roughly 70,000 clones, about nine tenths of them singletons. The sample was peripheral blood. The receptors shown here come from a woman aged 80 or over with active COVID-19.

V usage is TRBV28 and J usage is TRBJ2-7; 8 nucleotides align to TRBD1. CDR3 length: 16 amino acids. The trim removed 2 bases at V and 2 bases at J, leaving 8 bases unmatched. The germline CDR1 and CDR2 sequences are MDHEN and SYDVKM. CDR3 sequence reads: CASSLSLGQVPYEQYF. CDR3 in DNA: TGTGCCAGCAGTTTAAGCCTGGGACAGGTCCCCTACGAGCAGTACTTC.

The chain is built from TRBV7-9 and TRBJ1-1; TRBD1 agrees at 7 bases. This CDR3 contains 15 residues. V lost 2 bases and J lost 0; bases outside the gene matches: 3. The V gene's germline CDR1 is SEHNR and CDR2 FQNEAQ (reference sequence). The chain's CDR3 is CASSLTGTVNTEAFF. As DNA, the CDR3 is TGTGCCAGCAGCTTAACCGGGACAGTGAACACTGAAGCTTTCTTT.

This chain joins TRBV28 and TRBJ2-3; 8 nucleotides line up with TRBD2. The CDR3 contains 15 residues. With V trimmed by 5 bases and J by 0 bases, 4 bases remained unmatched. Per germline, CDR1 MDHEN and CDR2 SYDVKM. The DNA for the CDR3 is TGTGCCAGCAGTGGACTAGCCTCTAGCACAGATACGCAGTATTTT. Amino acids: CASSGLASSTDTQYF.

The sample holds a few counts of this clone. The chain uses TRBV19 and TRBJ1-6; 7 bases are a match to TRBD1. Losses at the gene ends were 9 bases for V and 7 bases for J; bases not matched to a gene: 6. CDR3 length: 13 residues. Germline CDR1 and CDR2: LNHDA and SQIVND (reference sequence). CDR3 residues: CASLQGRNSPLHF. The DNA for the CDR3 is TGTGCCAGCCTACAGGGGCGGAATTCACCCCTCCACTTT.

The chain employs TRBV7-2 and TRBJ2-3; the match to TRBD2 covers 10 bases. Looked up from germline, CDR1 is SGHTA and CDR2 is FQGNSA. The CDR3 length is 16 residues. J was trimmed by 3 bases and V by 5 bases; bases with no gene match: 8. In DNA form, the CDR3 reads TGTGCCAGCAGCGTAACCAGGACTAGCGGTACAGATACGCAGTATTTT. This translates into CASSVTRTSGTDTQYF.

This chain links TRBV19 with TRBJ1-5, with D tentatively TRBD1 (5 bases). Trimming took 1 base from V and 0 from J, leaving 10 bases between them. CDR1 is LNHDA and CDR2 is SQIVND in the germline V gene (reference sequence). CDR3 length: 16 amino acids. The CDR3 DNA reads as TGTGCCAGTAGTATAGGGACACTTTATAGCAATCAGCCCCAGCATTTT. Translation gives CASSIGTLYSNQPQHF.

This chain joins TRBV2 and TRBJ2-5, with D maybe TRBD1 (5 bases). This CDR3 is built from 12 residues. Trimming removed 10 bases from V and 5 bases from J, with 14 bases in between. Germline V CDR1 and CDR2: SNHLY, FYNNEI. CDR3 nucleotide sequence: TGTGCCACCACAGGCCCAGGGGAGACCCAGTACTTC. Its protein product is CATTGPGETQYF.

The chain uses TRBV7-2 and TRBJ2-2; D is undetermined. Between the trimmed V and J ends, which lost 4 bases and 4 bases, there was a span of 7 bases. CDR1 is SGHTA, CDR2 FQGNSA, per germline. There are 13 residues in the CDR3. The CDR3 spells CASSSTSTGELFF. The CDR3 coding sequence is TGTGCCAGCAGCTCGACTTCCACCGGGGAGCTGTTTTTT.

The genes are TRBV5-8 and TRBJ1-6; 7 bases match TRBD1. The germline V gene has CDR1 SGHTS and CDR2 YDEGEE. The CDR3 has 15 amino acids. V was clipped by 4 bases and J by 7 bases; unmatched bases: 8. In nucleotides, the CDR3 is TGTGCCAGCAGCCTGGGACAGCGACTGAATTCACCCCTCCACTTT. Translation: CASSLGQRLNSPLHF.

The J gene is TRBJ2-7, the V gene TRBV10-3; possible D gene TRBD2, 6 bases. The length of the CDR3 is 16 residues. Trimming shortened V by 5 bases and J by 5 bases, and 22 bases separated the two germline ends. Germline CDR1 and CDR2: ENHRY and SYGVKD. CDR3: CAISNVNSGSKNEQYF. CDR3 nucleotides: TGTGCCATCAGTAATGTTAATTCCGGGAGTAAAAACGAGCAGTACTTC.

This chain joins TRBV7-2 and TRBJ1-2, with D possibly TRBD1 on 6 matching bases. Trimming removed 5 bases from V and 2 bases from J, with 9 bases in between. Germline V gene data show CDR1 as SGHTA and CDR2 as FQGNSA. This CDR3 has 13 amino acids. CDR3 sequence: CASSPDRNYGYTF. CDR3 coding DNA: TGTGCCAGCAGCCCGGACAGAAACTATGGCTACACCTTC.

The V and J genes are TRBV5-6 and TRBJ2-2, with 9 bases aligning to TRBD2. V trimming: 5 bases; J trimming: 6 bases; junction bases outside the gene matches: 8. Germline CDR1 is SGHDT and CDR2 is YYEEEE. The CDR3 length is 15 residues. Here the CDR3 DNA reads TGTGCCAGCAGGGTCATAGCGGGAGATTCCGGGGAGCTGTTTTTT. It codes for CASRVIAGDSGELFF.

Turning to this clone: Sequence at one end of the junction differs from germline and may be a read error. The V and J genes are TRBV7-8 and TRBJ2-5, with D maybe TRBD2 (5 bases). Per the germline V gene, CDR1 is SGHVS and CDR2 is FQNEAQ. The CDR3 is made up of 17 amino acids. CDR3 amino acids: CASSSPSGLARKETQYF. For the CDR3, the DNA is TGTGCCAGCAGCTCCCCGTCAGGACTGGCGAGGAAAGAGACTCAGTACTTC.

The chain joins TRBV19 to TRBJ2-6; D is unresolved. The CDR3 is made up of 18 amino acids. With 5 bases removed from V and 5 bases from J, the gap between germline ends came to 22 bases. Germline lookup yields CDR1 LNHDA and CDR2 SQIVND (reference sequence). The CDR3 here is CASSFLPRPPLWANVLTF. The CDR3 nucleotides read TGTGCCAGTAGTTTTCTTCCTAGGCCCCCTCTCTGGGCCAACGTCCTGACTTTC.

The chain joins TRBV24-1 to TRBJ2-3; 14 nucleotides line up with TRBD2. Trimming removed 4 bases from V and 3 bases from J; junction bases left unmatched: 11. The CDR3 is 19 amino acids. Germline lookup yields CDR1 KGHDR and CDR2 SFDVKD. CDR3 bases: TGTGCCACCAGTGAGTTAACCGGGACTAGCGGGAGTTGGACAGATACGCAGTATTTT. Amino acids: CATSELTGTSGSWTDTQYF.

This chain connects TRBV7-2 to TRBJ1-5; the D gene is possibly TRBD1 (5 bases). Trimming stripped 1 base from V and 6 bases from J, with 10 bases between. The CDR3 extends over 14 amino acids. Germline-derived CDR1 and CDR2 are SGHTA and FQGNSA. The CDR3 is CASSLGGEGQPQHF. CDR3 bases: TGTGCCAGCAGCTTAGGAGGGGAGGGTCAGCCCCAGCATTTT.

The V and J genes are TRBV6-6 and TRBJ2-2, with unresolved D. Germline CDR1 and CDR2: MNHNY and SVGAGI (reference sequence). Trimming took 7 bases from V and 3 from J, leaving 9 bases between them. The CDR3 length is 13 residues. DNA for the CDR3: TGTGCCAGCACGCAGTCATACACCGGGGAGCTGTTTTTT. This encodes CASTQSYTGELFF.